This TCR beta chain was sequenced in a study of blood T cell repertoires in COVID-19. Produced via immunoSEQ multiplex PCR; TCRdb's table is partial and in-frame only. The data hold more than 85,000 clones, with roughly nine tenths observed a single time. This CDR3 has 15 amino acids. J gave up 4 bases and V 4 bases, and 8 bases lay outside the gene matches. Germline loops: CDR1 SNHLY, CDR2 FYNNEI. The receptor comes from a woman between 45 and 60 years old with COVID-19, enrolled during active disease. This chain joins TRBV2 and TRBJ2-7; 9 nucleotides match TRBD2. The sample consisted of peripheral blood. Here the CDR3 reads CASSVASGVGYEQYF. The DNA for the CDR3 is TGTGCCAGCAGTGTAGCTAGCGGGGTAGGGTACGAGCAGTACTTC.